This T cell receptor (beta chain) was sequenced in a study of shared clonotypes between healthy human individuals. Regarding the study as a whole: The study sampled only blood, and tissue repertoires likely differ.

Regarding this clone: The antigen remains undetermined.

At deep level, the assay was performed. The material for each subset, its genomic DNA, was split evenly across several immunoSEQ plates. Ten immunoSEQ deep assay plates served to sequence unsorted PBMC DNA. Here immunoSEQ multiplex PCR was the method, and the copy in TCRdb shows in-frame clones only, minus some. The profile covers 500,000 to 650,000 clones, with around 77% appearing a single time and approximately 12% taken by the ten largest. The J segment lost 5 bases and the V segment lost 8 bases, leaving 11 bases of the junction unmatched. The germline CDR1 and CDR2 sequences are SGHAT and FQNNGV. The CDR3 is 14 amino acids.

The chain employs TRBV11-2 and TRBJ1-1; 7 nucleotides align to TRBD1. The sample was PBMCs. The origin of this receptor is a woman aged 40 to 50 in good health. Some clones in this sample may be carry-over from other donors' samples. CDR3 protein: CASAYIQQGTEAFF. CDR3 nucleotides: TGTGCCAGCGCCTATATTCAACAGGGGACTGAAGCTTTCTTT.